The rows below give T cell receptor beta chains drawn from one sample of a study of cytomegalovirus exposure and HLA in healthy donors. Sequencing was performed with immunoSEQ multiplex PCR; in TCRdb, only in-frame clones are kept and a portion is missing. The sample includes 90,000 to 130,000 clones, over 65% of them seen just once. Sequenced material: PBMCs. These receptors were obtained from a man aged 25-45 years in good health and CMV-seropositive. The CDR3 runs from the conserved cysteine through the conserved F or W. Each record gives: V gene, J gene, clone size, D gene, CDR3 protein, CDR3 DNA. A D gene is named only where the DNA matches it firmly. Size values are once, few and many counts, or a class for expanded clones, and some rows have none.

v_gene: TRBV7-7; j_gene: TRBJ2-7; abundance: NA; d_gene: NA; CDR3aa: CASSFRQGPPYEQYF; CDR3nt: TGTGCCAGCAGCTTCCGGCAGGGTCCCCCCTACGAGCAGTACTTC
v_gene: TRBV7-9; j_gene: TRBJ2-2; abundance: few; d_gene: NA; CDR3aa: CASSAHLAGELFF; CDR3nt: TGTGCCAGCAGCGCACATCTTGCCGGGGAGCTGTTTTTT
v_gene: TRBV19; j_gene: TRBJ1-2; abundance: NA; d_gene: NA; CDR3aa: CASSPGDGSFYGYTF; CDR3nt: TGTGCCAGTAGTCCAGGGGACGGATCCTTCTATGGCTACACCTTC
v_gene: TRBV9; j_gene: TRBJ2-1; abundance: NA; d_gene: NA; CDR3aa: CASSLPRGAGGSDEQFF; CDR3nt: TGTGCCAGCAGCCTTCCACGTGGTGCAGGGGGGTCGGATGAGCAGTTCTTC
v_gene: TRBV19; j_gene: TRBJ1-2; abundance: once; d_gene: TRBD1; CDR3aa: CASTGWGTGDNYGYTF; CDR3nt: TGTGCCAGTACGGGGTGGGGGACAGGTGATAACTATGGCTACACCTTC
v_gene: TRBV7-9; j_gene: TRBJ1-3; abundance: NA; d_gene: NA; CDR3aa: CASSRQRGGSGNTIYF; CDR3nt: TGTGCCAGCAGCCGGCAGAGGGGAGGCTCTGGAAACACCATATATTTT
v_gene: TRBV4-1; j_gene: TRBJ2-2; abundance: NA; d_gene: NA; CDR3aa: CASSQIRNRENTGELFF; CDR3nt: TGCGCCAGCAGCCAGATCAGGAACAGGGAGAACACCGGGGAGCTGTTTTTT
v_gene: TRBV27; j_gene: TRBJ2-3; abundance: NA; d_gene: NA; CDR3aa: CASSSSADTQYF; CDR3nt: NA
v_gene: TRBV19; j_gene: TRBJ1-5; abundance: NA; d_gene: TRBD1; CDR3aa: CASTWTGARNQPQHF; CDR3nt: TGTGCCAGTACCTGGACAGGGGCGAGGAATCAGCCCCAGCATTTT
v_gene: TRBV18; j_gene: TRBJ2-7; abundance: NA; d_gene: TRBD1; CDR3aa: CASSTGQGSGEQYF; CDR3nt: TGTGCCAGCTCAACCGGACAGGGGAGTGGCGAGCAGTACTTC
v_gene: TRBV6-5; j_gene: TRBJ2-7; abundance: NA; d_gene: NA; CDR3aa: CASSPSGGAGAEQYF; CDR3nt: TGTGCCAGCAGTCCCTCGGGCGGAGCAGGGGCCGAGCAGTACTTC
v_gene: TRBV11-2; j_gene: TRBJ1-5; abundance: NA; d_gene: NA; CDR3aa: CASSLGTVSNQPQHF; CDR3nt: TGTGCCAGCAGCTTAGGGACAGTTAGCAATCAGCCCCAGCATTTT
v_gene: TRBV5-8; j_gene: TRBJ2-5; abundance: NA; d_gene: NA; CDR3aa: CASSLPGIETQYF; CDR3nt: TGTGCCAGCAGTCTCCCAGGGATTGAGACCCAGTACTTC
v_gene: TRBV6-1; j_gene: TRBJ2-7; abundance: NA; d_gene: TRBD1; CDR3aa: CASSERGGQGTLEQYF; CDR3nt: TGTGCCAGCAGTGAAAGGGGGGGACAGGGGACCCTCGAGCAGTACTTC
v_gene: TRBV28; j_gene: TRBJ2-7; abundance: once; d_gene: NA; CDR3aa: CASSHNPGDISYEQYF; CDR3nt: TGTGCCAGCAGCCATAACCCCGGGGACATCTCCTACGAGCAGTACTTC
v_gene: TRBV5-1; j_gene: TRBJ2-1; abundance: NA; d_gene: NA; CDR3aa: CASSLGGGTYNEQFF; CDR3nt: TGCGCCAGCAGCTTGGGAGGGGGTACCTACAATGAGCAGTTCTTC
v_gene: TRBV18; j_gene: TRBJ1-2; abundance: NA; d_gene: TRBD1; CDR3aa: CASSLGAGDSDYTF; CDR3nt: TGTGCCAGCTCCCTGGGGGCAGGGGACAGTGACTACACCTTC
v_gene: TRBV7-2; j_gene: TRBJ1-4; abundance: NA; d_gene: NA; CDR3aa: CASSPYVRGQGAKLFF; CDR3nt: TGTGCCAGCAGCCCTTACGTGCGGGGGCAAGGGGCAAAACTGTTTTTT
v_gene: TRBV28; j_gene: TRBJ1-3; abundance: once; d_gene: NA; CDR3aa: CASNFPRGDAGNTIYF; CDR3nt: TGTGCCAGCAACTTCCCCCGGGGGGACGCCGGAAACACCATATATTTT
v_gene: TRBV19; j_gene: TRBJ2-5; abundance: NA; d_gene: TRBD2; CDR3aa: CASSESGGWTQYF; CDR3nt: TGTGCCAGTAGTGAGAGCGGGGGGTGGACCCAGTACTTC
v_gene: TRBV7-6; j_gene: TRBJ2-2; abundance: NA; d_gene: NA; CDR3aa: CASSFDLATGELFF; CDR3nt: TGTGCCAGCAGCTTTGACCTAGCGACCGGGGAGCTGTTTTTT
v_gene: TRBV11-2; j_gene: TRBJ2-3; abundance: NA; d_gene: TRBD2; CDR3aa: CASSDGSQRGFTDTQYF; CDR3nt: TGTGCCAGCAGCGACGGTTCCCAGCGGGGGTTCACAGATACGCAGTATTTT
v_gene: TRBV30; j_gene: TRBJ1-2; abundance: once; d_gene: NA; CDR3aa: CAWSPGPQGGYTF; CDR3nt: TGTGCCTGGAGCCCCGGCCCCCAGGGCGGCTACACCTTC
v_gene: TRBV30; j_gene: TRBJ1-1; abundance: NA; d_gene: NA; CDR3aa: CAWSVGGGTEAFF; CDR3nt: TGTGCCTGGAGTGTTGGGGGGGGCACTGAAGCTTTCTTT
v_gene: TRBV7-2; j_gene: TRBJ1-5; abundance: NA; d_gene: TRBD1; CDR3aa: CASSWGQTNQPQHF; CDR3nt: TGTGCCAGCAGCTGGGGACAGACCAATCAGCCCCAGCATTTT
v_gene: TRBV7-9; j_gene: TRBJ2-1; abundance: NA; d_gene: TRBD2; CDR3aa: CASSGPVGLAAYNEQFF; CDR3nt: TGTGCCAGCAGCGGCCCCGTCGGACTAGCGGCTTACAATGAGCAGTTCTTC
v_gene: TRBV4-2; j_gene: TRBJ2-7; abundance: NA; d_gene: NA; CDR3aa: CASSQDQGWVAADEQYF; CDR3nt: TGTGCCAGCAGCCAAGATCAGGGGTGGGTAGCAGCGGACGAGCAGTACTTC
v_gene: TRBV18; j_gene: TRBJ1-3; abundance: NA; d_gene: TRBD1; CDR3aa: CASSPRDSSSGNTIYF; CDR3nt: TGTGCCAGCTCACCACGGGACAGCTCCTCTGGAAACACCATATATTTT
v_gene: TRBV6-4; j_gene: TRBJ2-5; abundance: NA; d_gene: NA; CDR3aa: CASHLETQYF; CDR3nt: TGTGCCAGCCATTTAGAGACCCAGTACTTC
v_gene: TRBV19; j_gene: TRBJ1-2; abundance: NA; d_gene: NA; CDR3aa: CASSIDRGANYGYTF; CDR3nt: TGTGCCAGTAGTATAGATCGCGGGGCGAACTATGGCTACACCTTC
v_gene: TRBV9; j_gene: TRBJ2-7; abundance: NA; d_gene: TRBD1; CDR3aa: CASSLGQGASYEQYF; CDR3nt: TGTGCCAGCAGCCTCGGACAGGGGGCTTCCTACGAGCAGTACTTC
v_gene: TRBV7-2; j_gene: TRBJ2-3; abundance: NA; d_gene: TRBD1; CDR3aa: CASRRDRGADTQYF; CDR3nt: TGTGCCAGCAGGCGGGACAGGGGGGCAGATACGCAGTATTTT
v_gene: TRBV6-6; j_gene: TRBJ1-4; abundance: NA; d_gene: NA; CDR3aa: CASSYRTEEKLFF; CDR3nt: TGTGCCAGCAGTTACAGGACAGAGGAAAAACTGTTTTTT
v_gene: TRBV30; j_gene: TRBJ1-4; abundance: NA; d_gene: NA; CDR3aa: CAWSEGVNEKLFF; CDR3nt: TGTGCCTGGAGTGAGGGAGTTAATGAAAAACTGTTTTTT